A single sample is the source of the 27 T cell receptor beta chains below, sequenced in a study of T-cell memory formation after mild COVID-19. Each CDR3 protein is one row after TCRdb ran MiXCR on the 5' RACE reads. The sample records 110,000 or so distinct CDR3 sequences, about 20% being singletons. Sequencing used PBMCs or a T cell subset sorted from them (not recorded which). The origin of the receptors is a man younger than 30 who had mild COVID-19 (a few samples of this study predate the infection). Cell type and time point are not known.

This clonotype showed up just a few times. The chain combines TRBV7-2 with TRBJ2-7; a weak D match, TRBD1 (5 bases). Trimming took off 5 bases at V and 3 bases at J, with 14 bases between the two ends. Germline CDR1 SGHTA, CDR2 FQGNSA. The CDR3 length is 14 residues. The CDR3 loop reads CASSLPDTYYEQYF. The CDR3 DNA sequence: TGTGCCAGCAGCCTACCGGACACCTACTACGAGCAGTACTTC.

The V call is TRBV6-6, the J call TRBJ2-7; D may be TRBD1 or TRBD2 (5 bases each). Germline values: CDR1 MNHNY, CDR2 SVGAGI (reference sequence). Deletions cut 6 bases from V and 2 bases from J, with 14 bases between. The CDR3 has 14 amino acids. CDR3 protein: CASRNGANPYEQYV. CDR3 DNA: TGTGCCAGCAGGAACGGGGCCAACCCCTACGAGCAGTACGTC.

The J gene is TRBJ2-5, the V gene TRBV11-2; TRBD2 aligns across 8 bases. Germline-derived CDR1 and CDR2 are SGHAT and FQNNGV. The ends lost 5 bases at V and 2 bases at J; junction bases unmatched: 13. The CDR3 is 17 amino acids. CDR3 in amino acids: CASSPGVAGGPQETQYF. DNA for the CDR3: TGTGCCAGCAGCCCGGGGGTGGCGGGGGGTCCTCAAGAGACCCAGTACTTC.

V is TRBV30 and J is TRBJ2-3; TRBD2 aligns across 8 bases. The ends lost 1 base at V and 2 bases at J; junction bases unmatched: 2. The germline V gene encodes CDR1 GTSNPN and CDR2 SVGIG (reference sequence). CDR3 length: 14 residues. The CDR3 loop is CAWSASGHTDTQYF. In nucleotides, the CDR3 is TGTGCCTGGAGTGCTAGCGGGCACACAGATACGCAGTATTTT.

The J gene is TRBJ2-7, the V gene TRBV19; 8 bases are shared with TRBD2. This CDR3 has 14 amino acids. Germline-derived CDR1 and CDR2 are LNHDA and SQIVND (reference sequence). The V segment lost 5 bases and the J segment 1 base; nucleotides outside the gene matches: 4. The DNA of the CDR3 is TGTGCCAGTAGTCCTAGCGGGTCTTCCTACGAGCAGTACTTC. Amino acids: CASSPSGSSYEQYF.

The table lists this clonotype with a few counts. The chain combines TRBV7-9 with TRBJ2-3, with 10 bases that match TRBD1. V lost 5 bases and J lost 2; bases outside the gene matches: 4. The CDR3 consists of 15 residues. The germline gives CDR1 SEHNR, CDR2 FQNEAQ (reference sequence). DNA for the CDR3: TGTGCCAGCAGCGCGAGACAGGGGGCCACAGATACGCAGTATTTT. It codes for CASSARQGATDTQYF.

The chain combines TRBV7-9 with TRBJ2-3; 12 positions match TRBD2. The CDR3 sequence is 16 residues long. The ends lost 5 bases at V and 2 bases at J; junction bases unmatched: 5. Germline V CDR1 and CDR2: SEHNR, FQNEAQ (reference sequence). This chain's CDR3 is CASSPGTSGYTDTQYF. The DNA for the CDR3 is TGTGCCAGCAGCCCAGGGACTAGCGGGTACACAGATACGCAGTATTTT. Based on the CDR3 plus reference TRBV7-9 and TRBJ2-3, the full variable domain is DTGVSQNPRHKITKRGQNVTFRCDPISEHNRLYWYRQTLGQGPEFLTYFQNEAQLEKSRLLSDRFSAERPKGSFSTLEIQRTEQGDSAMYLCASSPGTSGYTDTQYFGPGTRLTVL.

The rearrangement joins TRBV6-5 to TRBJ2-1, with 13 bases matching TRBD2. Germline V gives CDR1 MNHEY, CDR2 SVGAGI. Trimming removed 4 bases from V and 10 bases from J; junction bases left unmatched: 7. CDR3 length: 15 residues. CDR3 coding DNA: TGTGCCAGCAGTTTACTAGCGGGGGGGCCGCTAGAGCAGTTCTTC. Residues: CASSLLAGGPLEQFF.

This clonotype has just a few counts. J is TRBJ2-1 and V is TRBV29-1, with a possible D match to TRBD2 (5 bases). Germline loops: CDR1 SQVTM, CDR2 ANQGSEA. V dropped 4 bases and J dropped 6 bases, with 7 bases sitting between them. The CDR3 runs to 11 residues. CDR3 amino acids: CSVVRGNEQFF. The CDR3 region has the DNA TGCAGCGTTGTCCGGGGCAATGAGCAGTTCTTC.

This clonotype was counted between two and nine times. The CDR3 protein is CASRRQGNTGELFF. The CDR3 region has the DNA TGTGCCAGCAGAAGGCAGGGTAACACCGGGGAGCTGTTTTTT. The V and J genes are TRBV28 and TRBJ2-2, with D possibly being TRBD1 (5 bases). The CDR3 runs to 14 residues. Germline lookup yields CDR1 MDHEN and CDR2 SYDVKM. V was shortened by 6 bases and J by 2 bases, with 10 bases between the two germline ends. Drawing the rest from reference TRBV28 and TRBJ2-2, the complete variable domain is DVKVTQSSRYLVKRTGEKVFLECVQDMDHENMFWYRQDPGLGLRLIYFSYDVKMKEKGDIPEGYSVSREKKERFSLILESASTNQTSMYLCASRRQGNTGELFFGEGSRLTVL.

CDR3 sequence reads: CASSLTGGPSGANVLTF. DNA for the CDR3: TGTGCCAGCAGCCTGACAGGGGGGCCCTCTGGGGCCAACGTCCTGACTTTC. The chain has TRBV7-8 and TRBJ2-6, with 9 bases that match TRBD1. This CDR3 is built from 17 residues. V lost 5 bases, J lost 0 bases, and 5 bases stayed unmatched. Germline CDR1 is SGHVS and CDR2 is FQNEAQ.

The chain recombines TRBV10-2 with TRBJ2-3; the D gene is possibly TRBD2 (7 bases). V was cut by 2 bases and J by 2 bases, with 17 bases left in between. The CDR3 is made up of 17 amino acids. CDR1 and CDR2 (germline): WSHSY, SAAADI. CDR3: CASSEGGGASFTDTQYF. DNA of the CDR3: TGCGCCAGCAGTGAGGGTGGGGGGGCCTCGTTCACAGATACGCAGTATTTT.

This clonotype came up once. The chain has TRBV29-1 and TRBJ2-5; 10 bases map to TRBD1. Germline CDR1 is SQVTM and CDR2 is ANQGSEA. The CDR3 loop spans 13 amino acids. V shed 6 bases and J 2 bases; nucleotides not matched to a gene: 3. CDR3 DNA: TGCAGCGTCGCGGACAGGGGGCAAGAGACCCAGTACTTC. Protein product: CSVADRGQETQYF.

This clonotype occurred a few times. V is TRBV6-2 or TRBV6-3 and J is TRBJ1-1; the D is unclear. This CDR3 is built from 14 residues. With 2 bases removed from V and 4 bases from J, the gap between germline ends came to 11 bases. Germline V gives CDR1 MNHEY, CDR2 SVGEGT. CDR3 DNA sequence: TGTGCCAGCAGTTACACCATCCGGGCCACTGAAGCTTTCTTT. As protein: CASSYTIRATEAFF.

This clonotype was detected only a few times. The rearrangement joins TRBV7-2 to TRBJ2-3; D gene unclear. The germline CDR1 and CDR2 sequences are SGHTA and FQGNSA. Trimming removed 1 base from V and 4 bases from J, with 6 bases in between. The CDR3 contains 13 residues. The CDR3 region has the DNA TGTGCCAGCAGCTTAGATCCGTCAGATACGCAGTATTTT. Its translation: CASSLDPSDTQYF.

This clonotype was counted a few times. The gene calls are TRBV19 and TRBJ1-1; possibly TRBD1 for D (5 bases). Trimming pared 1 base from V and 5 bases from J, leaving 14 bases between. The germline V gene has CDR1 LNHDA and CDR2 SQIVND (reference sequence). The CDR3 is 15 residues long. The CDR3 DNA follows: TGTGCCAGTAGTATAGTCGGGTTTGGGGGGACTGAAGCTTTCTTT. Its protein is CASSIVGFGGTEAFF.

This clonotype was observed a few times. The V and J genes are TRBV5-1 and TRBJ1-1, with TRBD1 as a possible D gene (6 bases). The CDR3 contains 14 residues. Germline CDR1 and CDR2: SGHRS and YFSETQ. The ends were cut back, 4 bases at V and 3 bases at J, with 13 bases in the middle. The CDR3 loop is CASSLGAGDTEAFF. For the CDR3, the DNA is TGCGCCAGCAGCCTGGGGGCAGGGGACACTGAAGCTTTCTTT.

The rearrangement uses TRBV7-8 and TRBJ2-7; D is undetermined. Trimming stripped 2 bases from V and 2 bases from J, with 7 bases between. Germline values: CDR1 SGHVS, CDR2 FQNEAQ. The CDR3 is 13 amino acids. CDR3 in DNA: TGTGCCAGCAGCTTAAGGAGCGCCTACGAGCAGTACTTC. Protein: CASSLRSAYEQYF.

This rearrangement joins TRBV7-8 to TRBJ2-5, with 10 nucleotides matching TRBD2. The V gene's germline CDR1 is SGHVS and CDR2 FQNEAQ. CDR3 length: 16 amino acids. With 4 bases clipped from V and 3 bases from J, the junction kept 8 bases outside the gene matches. The CDR3 loop is CASSSGLAVLEETQYF. DNA for the CDR3: TGTGCCAGCAGCTCCGGACTAGCGGTATTAGAAGAGACCCAGTACTTC.

There are a few counts of this clonotype. This chain joins TRBV3-1 and TRBJ1-6, with D uncertain. In germline, CDR1 is LGHDT, CDR2 YNNKEL (reference sequence). V lost 5 bases and J 10 bases, leaving 21 bases between the germline ends. The CDR3 extends over 16 amino acids. The DNA for the CDR3 is TGTGCCAGCAGCACGCTTTCGTTGAGGCGAGACTCACCCCTCCACTTT. Its translation is CASSTLSLRRDSPLHF. The whole variable domain, remainder taken from reference TRBV3-1 and TRBJ1-6, is DTAVSQTPKYLVTQMGNDKSIKCEQNLGHDTMYWYKQDSKKFLKIMFSYNNKELIINETVPNRFSPKSPDKAHLNLHINSLELGDSAVYFCASSTLSLRRDSPLHFGNGTRLTVT.

In this sample, this clonotype turned up a few times. The chain is built from TRBV6-2 or TRBV6-3 and TRBJ2-1; perhaps TRBD2 as D (5 bases). CDR3 length: 17 residues. With 2 bases removed from V and 0 bases from J, the gap between germline ends came to 14 bases. Per the germline V gene, CDR1 is MNHEY and CDR2 is SVGEGT. The CDR3 sequence: CASSYDLAWGSYNEQFF. CDR3 bases: TGTGCCAGCAGTTACGACCTAGCTTGGGGCTCCTACAATGAGCAGTTCTTC.

The chain joins TRBV5-1 to TRBJ1-5; no clear D. Germline loops: CDR1 SGHRS, CDR2 YFSETQ. V lost 0 bases to trimming and J lost 4 bases, with 11 bases between them. The CDR3 covers 15 residues. In nucleotides, the CDR3 is TGCGCCAGCAGCTTGGTACCATGGTGGAATCAGCCCCAGCATTTT. Translated: CASSLVPWWNQPQHF.

This clonotype was seen a single time. The chain has TRBV6-5 and TRBJ2-3, with D perhaps given as TRBD1 or TRBD2 (5 bases each). CDR1 is MNHEY, CDR2 SVGAGI, per germline. V lost 0 bases and J lost 5, with 18 bases in between. This CDR3 spans 17 amino acids. CDR3 amino acids: CASSYSTGDPPGDTQYF. In DNA, the CDR3 is TGTGCCAGCAGTTACTCGACTGGGGACCCTCCGGGAGATACGCAGTATTTT.

This clonotype appeared a few times. The chain joins TRBV7-9 to TRBJ2-7, with 8 bases that match TRBD1. The CDR3 has 17 amino acids. V trimming: 1 base; J trimming: 3 bases; junction bases outside the gene matches: 11. The germline gives CDR1 SEHNR, CDR2 FQNEAQ (reference sequence). CDR3 DNA sequence: TGTGCCAGCAGCTTAGGGGTCCAGGGGGCTGAGGGCTACGAGCAGTACGTC. This sequence encodes CASSLGVQGAEGYEQYV.

The sample holds many counts of this clonotype. The V gene is TRBV7-2, the J gene TRBJ2-2; D might be TRBD2 (6 bases). This CDR3 has 15 amino acids. The germline V and J ends were trimmed by 6 bases and 3 bases, with 14 bases remaining between them. Germline V CDR1 and CDR2: SGHTA, FQGNSA. This chain's CDR3 is CASRVLSGDTGELFF. CDR3 coding DNA: TGTGCCAGCAGAGTACTTAGCGGAGACACCGGGGAGCTGTTTTTT.

This clonotype has only a few counts. This sequence joins TRBV7-9 and TRBJ2-4; D possibly corresponds to TRBD2 (6 bases). The length of the CDR3 is 13 residues. Germline V gene lookup returns CDR1 SEHNR and CDR2 FQNEAQ (reference sequence). Trimming pared 5 bases from V and 5 bases from J, leaving 10 bases between. The CDR3 coding sequence is TGTGCCAGCAGCGCGGGACGGGAAAACATTCAGTACTTC. It specifies CASSAGRENIQYF.

This clonotype occurred many times. The rearrangement links TRBV4-3 to TRBJ2-2; D unresolved. V lost 3 bases and J lost 6, with 8 bases in between. The germline gives CDR1 LGHNA, CDR2 YSLEER. The length of the CDR3 is 13 residues. The CDR3 DNA reads TGCGCCAGCAGCCAGTACGGCCCCGGGGAGCTGTTTTTT. Translating gives CASSQYGPGELFF.